This T cell receptor beta chain was retrieved from a study of technical replicates of blood from four donors. The data were produced by immunoSEQ multiplex PCR, yet TCRdb's version contains in-frame clones alone and is incomplete. The sample gives about 53,000 clones, around 83% of which show up once; over 5% is in the top ten. This CDR3 has 17 residues. J was trimmed by 0 bases and V by 3 bases; bases with no gene match: 3. The germline V gene encodes CDR1 LNHDA and CDR2 SQIVND (reference sequence). The chain links TRBV19 to TRBJ2-1; 12 bases are shared with TRBD2. The receptor comes from a human donor in good health. Some clones in this sample may be carry-over from other donors' samples. The sequencing input was PBMCs. CDR3: CASSMTSGGYSYNEQFF. CDR3 DNA: TGTGCCAGTAGTATGACTAGCGGGGGTTACTCCTACAATGAGCAGTTCTTC.